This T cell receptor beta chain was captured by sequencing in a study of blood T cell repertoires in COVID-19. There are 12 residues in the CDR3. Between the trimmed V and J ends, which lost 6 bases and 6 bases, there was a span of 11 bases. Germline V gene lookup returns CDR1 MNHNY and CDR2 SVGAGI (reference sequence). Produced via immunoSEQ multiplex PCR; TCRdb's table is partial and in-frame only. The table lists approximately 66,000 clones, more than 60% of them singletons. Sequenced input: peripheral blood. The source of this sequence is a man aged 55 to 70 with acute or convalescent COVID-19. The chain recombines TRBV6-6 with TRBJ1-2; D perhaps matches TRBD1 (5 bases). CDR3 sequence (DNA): TGTGCCAGCAGGTTGACAGAGGATGGCTACACCTTC. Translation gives CASRLTEDGYTF.